This entry lists 29 T cell receptor beta chains sequenced from one sample in a study of identifying expanded T cells in peripheral blood. Assay: immunoSEQ multiplex PCR; the TCRdb copy retains only in-frame clones and omits some. Of 120,000 or so clones listed, more than 80% are singletons. Material: blood. All receptors derive from a person aged 18 to 70 in good health.

This sequence joins TRBV30 and TRBJ2-4; unclear D gene. V lost 3 bases to trimming and J lost 1 base, with 13 bases between them. This CDR3 is built from 15 residues. Germline CDR1 GTSNPN, CDR2 SVGIG (reference sequence). The CDR3 protein is CAWSADYEAKNIQYF. The CDR3 DNA reads TGTGCCTGGAGCGCCGATTACGAGGCCAAAAACATTCAGTACTTC. Full variable domain (outside the CDR3, taken from reference TRBV30 and TRBJ2-4): SQTIHQWPATLVQPVGSPLSLECTVEGTSNPNLYWYRQAAGRGLQLLFYSVGIGQISSEVPQNLSASRPQDRQFILSSKKLLLSDSGFYLCAWSADYEAKNIQYFGAGTRLSVL.

The chain links TRBV19 to TRBJ1-4; D unclear. Deletions cut 4 bases from V and 4 bases from J, with 13 bases between. Germline CDR1 and CDR2: LNHDA and SQIVND (reference sequence). CDR3 length: 15 residues. The CDR3 spells CASSTYSTGNEKLFF. The CDR3 DNA reads as TGTGCCAGTAGTACCTATTCGACTGGTAATGAAAAACTGTTTTTT. Full variable domain (rest looked up from reference TRBV19 and TRBJ1-4): DGGITQSPKYLFRKEGQNVTLSCEQNLNHDAMYWYRQDPGQGLRLIYYSQIVNDFQKGDIAEGYSVSREKKESFPLTVTSAQKNPTAFYLCASSTYSTGNEKLFFGSGTQLSVL.

Points on this clone: The junction and the germline gene differ at one end; a read error may be behind it. The V call is TRBV10-3, the J call TRBJ1-2, with 9 bases matching TRBD1. The CDR3 length is 13 residues. Germline CDR1 is ENHRY and CDR2 is SYGVKD. CDR3 amino acids: CAIRGGTGQPTAW. The DNA of the CDR3 is TGTGCCATAAGGGGCGGGACAGGGCAACCTACGGCGTGG.

The V and J genes are TRBV7-9 and TRBJ1-3; D unclear. Per the germline V gene, CDR1 is SEHNR and CDR2 is FQNEAQ (reference sequence). With 5 bases removed from V and 4 bases from J, the gap between germline ends came to 9 bases. CDR3 length: 13 amino acids. The CDR3 region has the DNA TGTGCCAGCAGCCCACGTCGGGGAAACACCATATATTTT. The encoded protein is CASSPRRGNTIYF.

The chain uses TRBV7-3 and TRBJ2-1, with D perhaps TRBD1 (6 bases). Germline lookup yields CDR1 SGHTA and CDR2 FQGTGA. The length of the CDR3 is 13 residues. Deletions cut 3 bases from V and 8 bases from J, with 11 bases between. CDR3 bases: TGTGCCAGCAGCTTCAGGGGTACCCATGAGCAGTTCTTC. Its protein product is CASSFRGTHEQFF.

This chain links TRBV11-3 with TRBJ1-1, with TRBD1 matching over 8 bases. Germline values: CDR1 SGHNT, CDR2 YENEEA. Losses at the gene ends were 5 bases for V and 7 bases for J; bases not matched to a gene: 6. The CDR3 consists of 13 residues. The CDR3 sequence is CASSLGTGGEAFF. The CDR3 DNA follows: TGTGCCAGCAGCCTCGGGACAGGCGGTGAAGCTTTCTTT.

V usage is TRBV25-1 and J usage is TRBJ1-2; TRBD1 agrees at 8 bases. CDR1 and CDR2 (germline): MGHDK, SYGVNS. The CDR3 is made up of 15 amino acids. Germline trimming cut 3 bases from V and 6 bases from J; bases unmatched to any gene: 9. The CDR3 region has the DNA TGTGCCAGCAGTGATAATTGGACAGGGCTGGATGGCTACACCTTC. Translating it yields CASSDNWTGLDGYTF.

The gene calls are TRBV10-3 and TRBJ2-7; TRBD2 aligns across 8 bases. Germline V gives CDR1 ENHRY, CDR2 SYGVKD. V lost 4 bases to trimming and J lost 2 bases; unmatched junction nucleotides: 7. CDR3 length: 15 residues. The CDR3 region is CAISGAGSGAYEQYF. CDR3 sequence (DNA): TGTGCCATCAGTGGAGCGGGTAGCGGGGCCTACGAGCAGTACTTC.

The chain joins TRBV5-4 to TRBJ1-1; D remains unclear. The CDR3 is 16 residues long. Germline lookup yields CDR1 SGHNT and CDR2 YYREEE (reference sequence). V gave up 4 bases and J gave up 4 bases, with 20 bases separating them. DNA of the CDR3: TGTGCCAGCAGCCACGTGTCAAACGACCCGGGCACTGAAGCTTTCTTT. Its translation is CASSHVSNDPGTEAFF.

The gene calls are TRBV29-1 and TRBJ2-3; 7 bases agree with TRBD2. V dropped 8 bases and J dropped 0; count of bases not matched to a gene: 20. The CDR3 consists of 18 residues. The germline CDR1 and CDR2 sequences are SQVTM and ANQGSEA. This CDR3 reads CSIRGGTKSRTSTDTQYF. CDR3 bases: TGCAGCATCCGCGGGGGTACCAAAAGCCGCACTAGCACAGATACGCAGTATTTT.

This clone was counted only a few times. This chain connects TRBV5-4 to TRBJ2-7; D gene ambiguous. Germline-derived CDR1 and CDR2 are SGHNT and YYREEE (reference sequence). The CDR3 runs to 15 residues. Between the trimmed V and J ends, which lost 0 bases and 0 bases, there was a span of 10 bases. The CDR3 nucleotides read TGTGCCAGCAGCTTGGGACCCGAGAGCTCCTACGAGCAGTACTTC. This translates into CASSLGPESSYEQYF.

The chain carries TRBV5-1 and TRBJ2-1, with TRBD1 matching 11 bases. Germline loops: CDR1 SGHRS, CDR2 YFSETQ. CDR3 length: 17 residues. The junction had 9 bases not matched to a gene; V was cut back by 7 bases and J by 0 bases. The CDR3 reads CASVGQGERGSYNEQFF. The CDR3 DNA follows: TGCGCCAGCGTGGGACAGGGGGAGAGAGGCTCCTACAATGAGCAGTTCTTC.

The chain carries TRBV6-5 and TRBJ1-1; 8 bases line up with TRBD1. Looked up from germline, CDR1 is MNHEY and CDR2 is SVGAGI. The CDR3 consists of 16 residues. The V and J ends lost 0 bases and 5 bases, in that order; junction bases with no gene match: 8. The CDR3 loop reads CASSYSRQGARTEAFF. CDR3 nucleotides: TGTGCCAGCAGTTACTCGAGGCAGGGGGCTCGTACTGAAGCTTTCTTT.

This clone has just a few counts. The rearrangement joins TRBV29-1 to TRBJ1-2; a possible D gene is TRBD1 (6 bases). This CDR3 region has 12 residues. CDR1 is SQVTM and CDR2 is ANQGSEA in the germline V gene. V was trimmed by 3 bases and J by 8 bases, leaving 13 bases between them. The CDR3 nucleotides read TGCAGCGTTGATGAGGGGGGCAGGGGCTACACCTTC. It encodes CSVDEGGRGYTF. Together with reference TRBV29-1 and TRBJ1-2, the CDR3 gives the full variable domain: SAVISQKPSRDICQRGTSLTIQCQVDSQVTMMFWYRQQPGQSLTLIATANQGSEATYESGFVIDKFPISRPNLTFSTLTVSNMSPEDSSIYLCSVDEGGRGYTFGSGTRLTVV.

The chain combines TRBV7-2 with TRBJ1-5; unclear D gene. V was shortened by 7 bases and J by 6 bases, with 13 bases between the two germline ends. CDR1 and CDR2 from the germline V gene are SGHTA and FQGNSA. The CDR3 is made up of 13 amino acids. CDR3 residues: CASTPTWGQPQHF. CDR3 in DNA: TGTGCCAGCACCCCGACCTGGGGTCAGCCCCAGCATTTT.

The chain recombines TRBV5-6 with TRBJ1-2; no reliable D call. Germline lookup yields CDR1 SGHDT and CDR2 YYEEEE. V lost 0 bases and J 5 bases, leaving 8 bases between the germline ends. The CDR3 loop spans 13 amino acids. The CDR3 region is CASSLGQTYGYTF. CDR3 coding DNA: TGTGCCAGCAGCTTGGGGCAAACATATGGCTACACCTTC.

This sequence joins TRBV2 and TRBJ1-2; D not resolved. Between the trimmed V and J ends, which lost 0 bases and 5 bases, there was a span of 7 bases. Germline V gene lookup returns CDR1 SNHLY and CDR2 FYNNEI. CDR3 length equals 13 residues. CDR3 in DNA: TGTGCCAGCAGTGAAGCACACCCATATGGCTACACCTTC. This gives the protein CASSEAHPYGYTF.

The J gene is TRBJ1-1, the V gene TRBV7-9, with D tentatively TRBD1 (5 bases). Germline CDR1 and CDR2: SEHNR and FQNEAQ (reference sequence). V dropped 5 bases and J dropped 7 bases, with 11 bases sitting between them. The CDR3 length is 12 residues. The CDR3 is CASSADTGEAFF. The CDR3 DNA reads as TGTGCCAGCAGCGCAGACACAGGTGAAGCTTTCTTT.

There are a few counts of this clone. The CDR3 sequence: CASSVVKDSYSYNEQFF. CDR3 DNA: TGTGCCAGCAGCGTAGTAAAAGACTCCTACTCCTACAATGAGCAGTTCTTC. The chain is built from TRBV9 and TRBJ2-1, with unresolved D. Germline CDR1 and CDR2: SGDLS and YYNGEE. The CDR3 sequence is 17 residues long. V was pared by 0 bases and J by 0 bases, with 13 bases between.

The chain employs TRBV10-3 and TRBJ2-3; maybe TRBD2 (6 bases). Trimming shortened V by 6 bases and J by 6 bases, and 13 bases separated the two germline ends. The CDR3 has 13 amino acids. Germline assignment: CDR1 ENHRY and CDR2 SYGVKD. DNA of the CDR3: TGTGCCATCAGGGCGGGGTCGGCGGATACGCAGTATTTT. Its protein product is CAIRAGSADTQYF.

V gene TRBV30 combines with J gene TRBJ2-1; D is perhaps TRBD1 (5 bases). V was shortened by 2 bases and J by 1 base, with 9 bases between the two germline ends. This CDR3 has 14 amino acids. Germline lookup yields CDR1 GTSNPN and CDR2 SVGIG (reference sequence). The CDR3 region has the DNA TGTGCCTGGAGTCCCGACAGTTCCTACAATGAGCAGTTCTTC. It codes for CAWSPDSSYNEQFF.

The genes are TRBV10-3 and TRBJ2-6; tentatively, D is TRBD1 or TRBD2 (5 bases each). V dropped 4 bases and J dropped 4 bases, with 11 bases sitting between them. Per the germline V gene, CDR1 is ENHRY and CDR2 is SYGVKD. The CDR3 has 15 residues. The chain's CDR3 is CAISGGTGGANVLTF. CDR3 nucleotide sequence: TGTGCCATCAGTGGGGGGACCGGCGGGGCCAACGTCCTGACTTTC.

This clone was recorded a few times. The V gene is TRBV6-5, the J gene TRBJ2-7, with D maybe TRBD2 (5 bases). Trimming removed 4 bases from V and 8 bases from J, with 18 bases in between. CDR1 MNHEY and CDR2 SVGAGI come from the germline V gene. The CDR3 runs to 14 residues. The CDR3 reads CASSFTSGIGKQYF. The DNA of the CDR3 is TGTGCCAGCAGTTTCACCAGCGGCATAGGGAAGCAGTACTTC.

A few counts support this clone. V and J are TRBV7-2 and TRBJ1-5; possibly TRBD1 for D (5 bases). The CDR3 spans 16 residues. V shed 1 base and J shed 5 bases, with 15 bases lying between them. The V gene's germline CDR1 is SGHTA and CDR2 FQGNSA. Here the CDR3 reads CASSLVGQGQYQPQHF. The CDR3 DNA reads TGTGCCAGCAGCTTAGTAGGCCAGGGCCAATATCAGCCCCAGCATTTT.

This chain connects TRBV5-1 to TRBJ1-1; D is perhaps TRBD1 (5 bases). V lost 0 bases and J lost 2, with 11 bases in between. The CDR3 contains 15 residues. Per germline, CDR1 SGHRS and CDR2 YFSETQ. The CDR3 sequence is CASSLAREGNTEAFF. In nucleotides, the CDR3 is TGCGCCAGCAGCTTGGCCAGGGAGGGAAACACTGAAGCTTTCTTT.

This clone has a handful of counts. This same CDR3 is encoded by further DNA sequences in the sample. The gene calls are TRBV5-1 and TRBJ2-3; D is uncertain. Trimming left V 0 bases short and J 4 bases short, with 3 bases between. This CDR3 comprises 12 residues. Germline V gene lookup returns CDR1 SGHRS and CDR2 YFSETQ. Here the CDR3 DNA reads TGCGCCAGCAGCTTGGGTTCAGATACGCAGTATTTT. This codes for CASSLGSDTQYF.

This clone was counted a few times. Here the CDR3 DNA reads TGTGCCAGCAGCGCTAGCGGAGGTTACCAAGAGACCCAGTACTTC. It translates to CASSASGGYQETQYF. The chain has TRBV9 and TRBJ2-5; the match to TRBD2 covers 7 bases. CDR3 length: 15 residues. Germline lookup yields CDR1 SGDLS and CDR2 YYNGEE. V dropped 3 bases and J dropped 0; count of bases not matched to a gene: 5.

The chain carries TRBV18 and TRBJ1-2; D ambiguous. V lost 1 base to trimming and J lost 3 bases, with 9 bases between them. Germline CDR1 is KGHSH and CDR2 is LQKENI. The CDR3 spans 14 residues. The CDR3 nucleotides read TGTGCCAGCTCACCACAGCCCCGGGACTATGGCTACACCTTC. Its translation is CASSPQPRDYGYTF.

This clone was seen at least ten times. The chain couples TRBV6-5 to TRBJ1-2, with a tentative D call TRBD1 (5 bases). The CDR3 spans 12 residues. Germline values: CDR1 MNHEY, CDR2 SVGAGI. Trimming left V 5 bases short and J 8 bases short, with 12 bases between. CDR3 in DNA: TGTGCCAGCAGTCCGGCCGGGGGAGGCTACACCTTC. Its translation is CASSPAGGGYTF.